The rows below give T cell receptor beta chains drawn from one sample of a study of shared clonotypes between healthy human individuals. Generated by immunoSEQ multiplex PCR, the TCRdb table keeps only in-frame clones and is missing some. Of about 770,000 clones in the sample, over 60% were seen once. Sequencing used memory CD4+ T cells sorted from blood. The source is a woman in her 30s in good health. Both conserved end residues are part of each CDR3. A D gene is named only where the DNA matches it firmly. Clone size is stated in some rows and not others, as once, few, many or a class when expanded.

D gene,clone size,V gene,J gene,CDR3 DNA,CDR3 protein
-,-,TRBV2,TRBJ1-5,TGTGCCAGTGCCGGGACAAGAGATCAGCCCCAGCATTTT,CASAGTRDQPQHF
TRBD2,-,TRBV6-1,TRBJ2-7,TGTGCCAGCAGTGAAACCAGCGGGAGTCGCTACGAGCAGTACTTC,CASSETSGSRYEQYF
-,-,TRBV27,TRBJ1-5,TGTGCCAGCAGTTTATCGTTGCAGAATAATCAGCCCCAGCATTTT,CASSLSLQNNQPQHF
-,few,TRBV4-1,TRBJ2-5,TGCGCCAGCAGCCAAGTAACGCGCCAAGAGACCCAGTACTTC,CASSQVTRQETQYF
TRBD1,-,TRBV30,TRBJ2-1,TGTGCCTGGACCCGGGACAGGGGTTTCAATGAGCAGTTCTTC,CAWTRDRGFNEQFF
TRBD2,-,TRBV7-4,TRBJ2-5,TGTGCCAGCAGCTTTGTAACGGGAGGAGAGACCCAGTACTTC,CASSFVTGGETQYF
TRBD2,-,TRBV15,TRBJ2-7,TGTGCCACCAGCAGAGAAGGTCTGGGACTAGCCTCCTACGAGCAGTACTTC,CATSREGLGLASYEQYF
-,-,TRBV19,TRBJ1-2,TGTGCCAGTAGTATGGACATACGAAACTATGGCTACACCTTC,CASSMDIRNYGYTF
-,-,TRBV13,TRBJ1-5,TGTGCCAGCAGCTTAGGCCTGACAGATCAGCCCCAGCATTTT,CASSLGLTDQPQHF
TRBD2,-,TRBV28,TRBJ2-1,TGTGCCAGCGCGGTAATTGGGGCGGGAGCATCCTACAATGAGCAGTTCTTC,CASAVIGAGASYNEQFF
TRBD1,-,TRBV2,TRBJ1-1,TGTGCCAGCAGTGAAAATCAGGGGGCGAAAAAAGCTTTCTTT,CASSENQGAKKAFF
TRBD1,-,TRBV9,TRBJ2-7,TGTGCCAGCAGCGTAGCGGGACAGGGGACCTACGAGCAGTACTTC,CASSVAGQGTYEQYF
-,-,TRBV19,TRBJ1-5,TGTGCCAGTAGTATAGAGGCAGGGATTGGCAATCAGCCCCAGCATTTT,CASSIEAGIGNQPQHF
-,-,TRBV28,TRBJ2-7,TGTGCCAGCACCCGCGACTACGAGCAGTACTTC,CASTRDYEQYF
-,once,TRBV15,TRBJ2-2,TGTGCCACCAGCAGGGGTGGCACAGGGAACACCGGGGAGCTGTTTTTT,CATSRGGTGNTGELFF
TRBD1,-,TRBV5-1,TRBJ1-1,TGCGCCAGCAGCATGGACAGGGTCACTGAAGCTTTCTTT,CASSMDRVTEAFF